The rows below give T cell receptor beta chains drawn from one sample of a study of cytomegalovirus exposure and HLA in healthy donors. Assay: immunoSEQ multiplex PCR; the TCRdb copy retains only in-frame clones and omits some. Recorded here are around 76,000 clones; the top ten clones represent approximately 5.4%. The sequencing sample was made of PBMCs. All receptors derive from a middle-aged man in good health and CMV-seronegative. The CDR3 runs from the conserved cysteine through the conserved F or W. Each record gives: D gene, J gene, V gene, CDR3 DNA, CDR3 protein. The D gene is left open where the match is weak.

d_call: TRBD1; j_call: TRBJ2-2; v_call: TRBV6-6; cdr3_nt: TGTGCCAGCAGTCCACAGGGGGCCGTCGGGGAGCTGTTTTTT; cdr3_aa: CASSPQGAVGELFF
d_call: .; j_call: TRBJ2-2; v_call: TRBV2; cdr3_nt: TGTGCCAGCAGGGGCCGGACAGCGAACACCGGGGAGCTGTTTTTT; cdr3_aa: CASRGRTANTGELFF
d_call: TRBD2; j_call: TRBJ2-3; v_call: TRBV29-1; cdr3_nt: TGCAGCGTTGTCCCTAGCGGCAGCACAGATACGCAGTATTTT; cdr3_aa: CSVVPSGSTDTQYF
d_call: .; j_call: TRBJ2-3; v_call: TRBV7-8; cdr3_nt: TGTGCCAGCAGCTTAGTCGGCACAGATACGCAGTATTTT; cdr3_aa: CASSLVGTDTQYF
d_call: TRBD2; j_call: TRBJ2-3; v_call: TRBV19; cdr3_nt: TGTGCCAGTAGTCTCCCTAGCGGGGAAAGCACAGATACGCAGTATTTT; cdr3_aa: CASSLPSGESTDTQYF
d_call: .; j_call: TRBJ1-4; v_call: TRBV4-3; cdr3_nt: TGCGCCAGCAGCCCCCAGGGGGAAAAACTGTTTTTT; cdr3_aa: CASSPQGEKLFF
d_call: TRBD2; j_call: TRBJ2-7; v_call: TRBV7-9; cdr3_nt: TGTGCCAGCAGCCCTAGCGGGGACAGCTACGAGCAGTACTTC; cdr3_aa: CASSPSGDSYEQYF
d_call: TRBD1; j_call: TRBJ2-7; v_call: TRBV6-1; cdr3_nt: TGTGCCCTACAGGGGACGTACGAGCAGTACTTC; cdr3_aa: CALQGTYEQYF
d_call: .; j_call: TRBJ2-7; v_call: TRBV19; cdr3_nt: TGTGCCAGTAGTATCGCGGGACGGGAGCAGTACTTC; cdr3_aa: CASSIAGREQYF
d_call: TRBD1; j_call: TRBJ1-4; v_call: TRBV7-2; cdr3_nt: TGTGCCAGCAGCCCGCGACAGGGCTCCGGGGAAAAACTGTTTTTT; cdr3_aa: CASSPRQGSGEKLFF
d_call: .; j_call: TRBJ2-7; v_call: TRBV5-1; cdr3_nt: TGCGCCAGCAGCTCCACAGCTGGACACTACGAGCAGTACTTC; cdr3_aa: CASSSTAGHYEQYF
d_call: TRBD2; j_call: TRBJ2-5; v_call: TRBV5-6; cdr3_nt: TGTGCCAGCAGCTTGTCTAGCGGGGTTCTAGAGACCCAGTACTTC; cdr3_aa: CASSLSSGVLETQYF
d_call: .; j_call: TRBJ2-1; v_call: TRBV5-1; cdr3_nt: TGCGCCAGCAGCTTGGGACTGTACAATGAGCAGTTCTTC; cdr3_aa: CASSLGLYNEQFF
d_call: TRBD1; j_call: TRBJ2-7; v_call: TRBV5-4; cdr3_nt: TGTGCCAGCAGCTTCGGGGCAGGGGGCTCTTACGAGCAGTACTTC; cdr3_aa: CASSFGAGGSYEQYF
d_call: TRBD1; j_call: TRBJ1-4; v_call: TRBV15; cdr3_nt: TGTGCCACCAGCGAGGGGGCGGCAACTAATGAAAAACTGTTTTTT; cdr3_aa: CATSEGAATNEKLFF
d_call: TRBD1; j_call: TRBJ1-2; v_call: TRBV6-1; cdr3_nt: TGTGCCAGCAGTGGTACATTCCTCAGGGACAGGGAGGTTGGCTACACCTTC; cdr3_aa: CASSGTFLRDREVGYTF
d_call: TRBD1; j_call: TRBJ2-5; v_call: TRBV9; cdr3_nt: TGTGCCAGCAGCGTAGCGGGACAGGGGGAAGGTGCCCAGTACTTC; cdr3_aa: CASSVAGQGEGAQYF
d_call: .; j_call: TRBJ2-6; v_call: TRBV7-9; cdr3_nt: TGTGCCAGCAGCTTAGCCAGTCTCTCTGGGGCCAACGTCCTGACTTTC; cdr3_aa: CASSLASLSGANVLTF
d_call: .; j_call: TRBJ1-1; v_call: TRBV4-3; cdr3_nt: TGCGCCAGCAGCCAAGACCGGGGTGGCTTAAACACTGAAGCTTTCTTT; cdr3_aa: CASSQDRGGLNTEAFF
d_call: .; j_call: TRBJ2-2; v_call: TRBV9; cdr3_nt: TGTGCCAGCAGCCGCAGGGGCTTGGGCACCGGGGAGCTGTTTTTT; cdr3_aa: CASSRRGLGTGELFF
d_call: TRBD2; j_call: TRBJ2-1; v_call: TRBV6-5; cdr3_nt: TGTGCCAGCAGTTGGCTGACGGGGGGGCCTAATAATGAGCAGTTCTTC; cdr3_aa: CASSWLTGGPNNEQFF
d_call: TRBD1; j_call: TRBJ2-7; v_call: TRBV7-2; cdr3_nt: TGTGCCAGCAGCCCAGGGGGACGCTACGAGCAGTACTTC; cdr3_aa: CASSPGGRYEQYF
d_call: TRBD2; j_call: TRBJ2-1; v_call: TRBV6-5; cdr3_nt: TGTGCCAGCAGTAGGACTAGCGGCATTGAGCAGTTCTTC; cdr3_aa: CASSRTSGIEQFF
d_call: TRBD1; j_call: TRBJ1-3; v_call: TRBV4-2; cdr3_nt: TGTGCCAGCAGCCAACCCTTGGACAGGACCTCTAAGGGAAACACCATATATTTT; cdr3_aa: CASSQPLDRTSKGNTIYF
d_call: .; j_call: TRBJ2-2; v_call: TRBV5-1; cdr3_nt: TGCGCCAGCAGCGGCGGGGCGAACACCGGGGAGCTGTTTTTT; cdr3_aa: CASSGGANTGELFF
d_call: TRBD1; j_call: TRBJ1-2; v_call: TRBV18; cdr3_nt: TGTGCCAGCTCCCCCGCACTCATGGACAGGGGGCAGGGTGGCTACACCTTC; cdr3_aa: CASSPALMDRGQGGYTF
d_call: TRBD1; j_call: TRBJ1-5; v_call: TRBV4-2; cdr3_nt: TGTGCCAGCAGCCATACCACGCCGGACAGGGGGCTGCAGAGCAATCAGCCCCAGCATTTT; cdr3_aa: CASSHTTPDRGLQSNQPQHF
d_call: .; j_call: TRBJ1-5; v_call: TRBV7-6; cdr3_nt: TGTGCCAGCAGCTTATTTGGGGGGTTTCAGCCCCAGCATTTT; cdr3_aa: CASSLFGGFQPQHF
d_call: .; j_call: TRBJ2-1; v_call: TRBV7-9; cdr3_nt: TGTGCCAGCAGCTTATCGGAGAGAGGTGAGCAGTTCTTC; cdr3_aa: CASSLSERGEQFF
d_call: .; j_call: TRBJ1-1; v_call: TRBV19; cdr3_nt: TGTGCCAGTAGACGATCCATGGGGGGGGGTGAAGCTTTCTTT; cdr3_aa: CASRRSMGGGEAFF
d_call: TRBD2; j_call: TRBJ2-1; v_call: TRBV4-1; cdr3_nt: TGCGCCAGCAGCCAAGCTAGCGGGGTGGGTCCGAGGGCCTACAATGAGCAGTTCTTC; cdr3_aa: CASSQASGVGPRAYNEQFF
d_call: .; j_call: TRBJ2-5; v_call: TRBV28; cdr3_nt: TGTGCCAGCAGTTTAGGCGGGGCCCACCAAGAGACCCAGTACTTC; cdr3_aa: CASSLGGAHQETQYF
d_call: .; j_call: TRBJ2-3; v_call: TRBV28; cdr3_nt: TGTGCCAGCAGTTTGGCTAGCGCAGATACGCAGTATTTT; cdr3_aa: CASSLASADTQYF
d_call: TRBD2; j_call: TRBJ2-3; v_call: TRBV7-2; cdr3_nt: TGTGCCAGCAGCTCGCGGACTAGCGGGAGTACAGATACGCAGTATTTT; cdr3_aa: CASSSRTSGSTDTQYF
d_call: .; j_call: TRBJ2-7; v_call: TRBV6-5; cdr3_nt: TGTGCCGCGAGGGACACTCCTACGTCAGAGCAGTACTTC; cdr3_aa: CAARDTPTSEQYF
d_call: TRBD2; j_call: TRBJ2-5; v_call: TRBV7-8; cdr3_nt: TGTGCCAGCAGCTTAGCACTGACTAGCGGGGGCCCCGGGGGGGGAGAGACCCAGTACTTC; cdr3_aa: CASSLALTSGGPGGGETQYF
d_call: TRBD1; j_call: TRBJ2-5; v_call: TRBV15; cdr3_nt: TGTGCCACCAGCGGCACTACAGGGGGCGGGGAGACCCAGTACTTC; cdr3_aa: CATSGTTGGGETQYF
d_call: TRBD1; j_call: TRBJ1-2; v_call: TRBV19; cdr3_nt: TGTGCCAGTAGTAGTAGGACAGGGACTAACTATGGCTACACCTTC; cdr3_aa: CASSSRTGTNYGYTF
d_call: .; j_call: TRBJ1-5; v_call: TRBV2; cdr3_nt: TGTGCCAGTTACAGGGAAATAGGCAATCAGCCCCAGCATTTT; cdr3_aa: CASYREIGNQPQHF
d_call: TRBD2; j_call: TRBJ2-1; v_call: TRBV5-6; cdr3_nt: TGTGCCAGCAGCCTGGGACTAGCGGGATACAATGAGCAGTTCTTC; cdr3_aa: CASSLGLAGYNEQFF
d_call: TRBD1; j_call: TRBJ2-2; v_call: TRBV7-2; cdr3_nt: TGTGCCAGCAAGGGACCGGGACAGGGGAACACCGGGGAGCTGTTTTTT; cdr3_aa: CASKGPGQGNTGELFF
d_call: .; j_call: TRBJ2-7; v_call: TRBV9; cdr3_nt: TGTGCCAGCAGCGTAGAAGGGGGTACCGGCTCCTACGAGCAGTACTTC; cdr3_aa: CASSVEGGTGSYEQYF
d_call: .; j_call: TRBJ2-7; v_call: TRBV25-1; cdr3_nt: TGTGCCAGCAGCGGGGGGCTCTACGAGCAGTACTTC; cdr3_aa: CASSGGLYEQYF
d_call: .; j_call: TRBJ1-3; v_call: TRBV7-9; cdr3_nt: TGTGCCAGCAGCTTTTCGCCAGGGGTTGGAAACACCATATATTTT; cdr3_aa: CASSFSPGVGNTIYF
d_call: TRBD2; j_call: TRBJ2-3; v_call: TRBV15; cdr3_nt: TGTGCCACCAGCAGAAGACTAGCGGGGGCCACAGATACGCAGTATTTT; cdr3_aa: CATSRRLAGATDTQYF
d_call: .; j_call: TRBJ2-7; v_call: TRBV6-1; cdr3_nt: TGTGCCAGCAGTGGGACAGCCTCCTACGAGCAGTACTTC; cdr3_aa: CASSGTASYEQYF
d_call: TRBD2; j_call: TRBJ2-7; v_call: TRBV19; cdr3_nt: TGTGCCAGTACCCCGAGACTAGCGGATAGTGGTAGGTACGAGCAGTACTTC; cdr3_aa: CASTPRLADSGRYEQYF
d_call: TRBD1; j_call: TRBJ1-3; v_call: TRBV28; cdr3_nt: TGTGCCAGCAGTTTCGGGGGACAGGGGTCGTCTGGAAACACCATATATTTT; cdr3_aa: CASSFGGQGSSGNTIYF
d_call: TRBD2; j_call: TRBJ2-1; v_call: TRBV7-2; cdr3_nt: TGTGCCAGCAGCTCTGGACTAGCGGGGGGGCCGGATGAGCAGTTCTTC; cdr3_aa: CASSSGLAGGPDEQFF